A selection of T cell receptor beta chains follows, all from one sample in a study of Ad26.COV2.S vaccination and SARS-CoV-2 variants. Assay used: immunoSEQ multiplex PCR; TCRdb lists only in-frame clones, some missing. The sample lists hundreds of thousands of clones, roughly nine tenths seen once, with 2% to 3% in the top ten. The sequencing used peripheral blood, collected in a trial of Ad26.COV2.S vaccine versus placebo. The receptors derive from a person between 18 and 65 years old who received the Ad26.COV2.S COVID-19 vaccine or a placebo. CDR3s include the opening cysteine and the closing phenylalanine or tryptophan. Each record gives: CDR3 protein, CDR3 DNA, CDR3 length, D gene, V gene, J gene, clone size. D genes are given only for firm matches. Some rows mark clone size as missing; the rest say once, few, many or name a class of expanded clone.

CASSYPPQGWYALQETQYF,TGTGCCAGCAGTTACCCACCCCAGGGTTGGTATGCCCTTCAAGAGACCCAGTACTTC,19,NA,TRBV6-2/TRBV6-3,TRBJ2-5,NA
CASSPREGATEAFF,TGTGCCAGCTCACCACGGGAGGGGGCCACTGAAGCTTTCTTT,14,TRBD1,TRBV18,TRBJ1-1,NA
CATLGGLDDYNEQFF,TGTGCCACCCTAGGGGGACTCGACGACTACAATGAGCAGTTCTTC,15,NA,TRBV10-3,TRBJ2-1,NA
CASSDKGGLAGNTIYF,TGTGCCAGCAGCGACAAGGGGGGTCTGGCTGGAAACACCATATATTTT,16,NA,TRBV9,TRBJ1-3,NA
CASSQDINYGYTF,TGTGCCAGCAGCCAGGACATTAACTATGGCTACACCTTC,13,NA,TRBV12-3/TRBV12-4,TRBJ1-2,NA
CASSQDFSWLGPFGGYTF,TGTGCCAGCAGCCAAGATTTTAGTTGGCTTGGTCCCTTTGGGGGCTACACCTTC,18,NA,TRBV14,TRBJ1-2,NA
CASSYTGTGWEKLFF,TGTGCCAGCAGCTATACAGGGACGGGGTGGGAAAAACTGTTTTTT,15,NA,TRBV7-2,TRBJ1-4,NA
CASSLGFENLAKNIQYF,TGTGCCAGCAGCTTAGGGTTCGAGAACTTAGCCAAAAACATTCAGTACTTC,17,NA,TRBV11-3,TRBJ2-4,NA
CASSGRGPEGYTF,TGTGCCAGCAGCGGCCGTGGCCCGGAGGGCTACACCTTC,13,NA,TRBV9,TRBJ1-2,NA
CASSDPGQGSPKAFF,TGTGCCAGCAGTGACCCAGGACAGGGCAGTCCAAAAGCTTTCTTT,15,TRBD1,TRBV25-1,TRBJ1-1,NA
CASSDRQLNTEAFF,TGCGCCAGCAGCGATCGACAGCTGAACACTGAAGCTTTCTTT,14,NA,TRBV5-1,TRBJ1-1,NA
CASSQALGKKDGYTF,TGCGCCAGCAGCCAAGCGCTCGGGAAGAAGGATGGCTACACCTTC,15,NA,TRBV4-3,TRBJ1-2,NA
CASSLDGNTDTQYF,TGTGCCAGCAGCTTAGACGGGAACACAGATACGCAGTATTTT,14,NA,TRBV7-2,TRBJ2-3,once
CASSLWTAEAFF,TGTGCCAGCTCTTTATGGACCGCTGAAGCTTTCTTT,12,NA,TRBV18,TRBJ1-1,once
CASRRGVRTNYGYTF,TGTGCCAGTAGGAGGGGGGTACGGACTAACTATGGCTACACCTTC,15,NA,TRBV19,TRBJ1-2,NA
CASSLSPGGIEAFF,TGTGCCAGCAGTTTATCCCCAGGGGGAATTGAAGCTTTCTTT,14,TRBD1,TRBV27,TRBJ1-1,NA
CASSLGSGGAGAYNEQFF,TGTGCCAGCAGCTTAGGCAGCGGGGGGGCCGGAGCCTACAATGAGCAGTTCTTC,18,TRBD2,TRBV11-3,TRBJ2-1,NA
CASSITRNLYGYTF,TGTGCCAGTAGTATAACGCGGAACCTCTATGGCTACACCTTC,14,NA,TRBV19,TRBJ1-2,NA
CSASLRGSGNTIYF,TGCAGTGCTAGTCTCAGAGGCTCTGGAAACACCATATATTTT,14,NA,TRBV20-1,TRBJ1-3,NA
CASSLGGLTANTGELFF,TGTGCCAGCAGCTTGGGGGGCTTGACGGCGAACACCGGGGAGCTGTTTTTT,17,NA,TRBV5-5,TRBJ2-2,NA
CASSVQGFLGETQYF,TGTGCCAGCAGCGTTCAGGGGTTTTTGGGAGAGACCCAGTACTTC,15,NA,TRBV9,TRBJ2-5,once
CASSLGADLVQPQHF,TGTGCCAGCAGCCTGGGGGCGGACCTTGTACAGCCCCAGCATTTT,15,NA,TRBV5-5,TRBJ1-5,NA
CASSILREGNEQFF,TGTGCCAGTAGTATCTTGCGGGAGGGTAATGAGCAGTTCTTC,14,TRBD2,TRBV19,TRBJ2-1,NA
CASSLRLAGGPWTESNEQFF,TGCGCCAGCAGCCTGAGACTAGCGGGAGGGCCGTGGACTGAGTCCAATGAGCAGTTCTTC,20,TRBD2,TRBV4-3,TRBJ2-1,NA
CASSYVGQNYNEQFF,TGTGCCAGCAGTTACGTCGGACAGAACTACAATGAGCAGTTCTTC,15,NA,TRBV6-5,TRBJ2-1,NA
CASRPRTALETQYF,TGTGCCAGCAGACCCCGGACCGCGCTGGAGACCCAGTACTTC,14,NA,TRBV3-1/TRBV3-2,TRBJ2-5,once
CASSFGGRVTGELFF,TGTGCCAGCAGTTTCGGAGGGCGAGTCACCGGGGAGCTGTTTTTT,15,NA,TRBV28,TRBJ2-2,once
CAISGGSLYGYTF,TGTGCCATCAGTGGCGGATCGTTATATGGCTACACCTTC,13,NA,TRBV10-3,TRBJ1-2,NA
CASTPDRSGNTIYF,TGTGCCAGCACCCCCGACAGGTCAGGAAACACCATATATTTT,14,NA,TRBV28,TRBJ1-3,NA
CASSSGTYNEQFF,TGTGCCAGCAGCTCGGGGACCTACAATGAGCAGTTCTTC,13,NA,TRBV9,TRBJ2-1,NA
CASSFSGAQPQHF,TGTGCCAGCAGTTTTTCCGGGGCCCAGCCCCAGCATTTT,13,NA,TRBV27,TRBJ1-5,NA
CASSEVGTGVGQPQHF,TGTGCCAGCAGTGAAGTAGGGACAGGGGTCGGTCAGCCCCAGCATTTT,16,TRBD1,TRBV6-1,TRBJ1-5,NA
CASSQRLYEQYF,TGTGCCAGCAGCCAGAGGCTGTACGAGCAGTACTTC,12,NA,TRBV14,TRBJ2-7,NA
CASSLPLMGEGTEAFF,TGTGCCAGCAGCTTACCGTTGATGGGGGAGGGCACTGAAGCTTTCTTT,16,NA,TRBV11-3,TRBJ1-1,NA
CASSLQYSGASTDTQYF,TGTGCCAGCAGCCTACAATATTCGGGGGCTAGCACAGATACGCAGTATTTT,17,NA,TRBV4-2,TRBJ2-3,once
CASSLGVQDTEAFF,TGTGCCAGCAGCTTGGGGGTTCAGGACACTGAAGCTTTCTTT,14,NA,TRBV5-5,TRBJ1-1,NA
CASSPTTAPRTDTQYF,TGTGCCAGCAGTCCCACGACTGCGCCCCGTACAGATACGCAGTATTTT,16,NA,TRBV2,TRBJ2-3,NA
CASSQGQGLSNQPQHF,TGCGCCAGCAGCCAGGGACAGGGCCTAAGCAATCAGCCCCAGCATTTT,16,TRBD1,TRBV4-1,TRBJ1-5,few
CASSGETPWANEQFF,TGTGCCAGCAGCGGGGAGACCCCTTGGGCCAATGAGCAGTTCTTC,15,NA,TRBV9,TRBJ2-1,NA
CASSRDTSTDTQYF,TGCGCCAGCAGCCGGGACACTAGCACAGATACGCAGTATTTT,14,NA,TRBV5-1,TRBJ2-3,NA
CASSQDRKGAGNTIYF,TGTGCCAGCAGCCAAGATCGGAAGGGGGCTGGAAACACCATATATTTT,16,NA,TRBV4-2,TRBJ1-3,few
CASSLYRRAQPQHF,TGTGCCAGCAGCTTATACCGACGAGCTCAGCCCCAGCATTTT,14,NA,TRBV5-6,TRBJ1-5,NA
CASSLARDPGGTEAFF,TGTGCCAGCAGTCTAGCCCGGGACCCAGGTGGGACTGAAGCTTTCTTT,16,NA,TRBV25-1,TRBJ1-1,NA
CATSGYGGLGTDTQYF,TGTGCCACCAGTGGATATGGGGGGCTGGGCACAGATACGCAGTATTTT,16,NA,TRBV24-1,TRBJ2-3,NA
CASSHSGNTIYF,TGTGCCAGCAGCCACTCTGGAAACACCATATATTTT,12,NA,TRBV3-1/TRBV3-2,TRBJ1-3,NA
CASSQTGTGYYGYTF,TGTGCCAGCAGCCAGACCGGGACAGGGTACTATGGCTACACCTTC,15,TRBD1,TRBV14,TRBJ1-2,NA
CASSYTAGFGEQFF,TGTGCCAGCAGCTATACCGCAGGGTTCGGTGAGCAGTTCTTC,14,NA,TRBV28,TRBJ2-1,NA
CASSYPLGPPGDTQYF,TGTGCCAGCAGCTACCCACTCGGGCCACCCGGCGATACGCAGTATTTT,16,NA,TRBV11-3,TRBJ2-3,NA
CASSLMGYRTDTQYF,TGTGCCAGCAGCTTAATGGGGTATCGAACAGATACGCAGTATTTT,15,NA,TRBV11-3,TRBJ2-3,few
CASSGQSGGAYTEAFF,TGTGCCAGTAGCGGCCAGTCAGGGGGCGCTTACACTGAAGCTTTCTTT,16,TRBD1,TRBV19,TRBJ1-1,NA
CASSLEGRGFSPLHF,TGCGCCAGCAGCTTGGAGGGTAGGGGATTTTCACCCCTCCACTTT,15,NA,TRBV5-1,TRBJ1-6,NA
CASSQDGGTQFF,TGCGCCAGCAGCCAAGATGGGGGAACGCAGTTCTTC,12,NA,TRBV4-3,TRBJ2-1,NA
CASSLITSGNTIYF,TGTGCCAGCAGCTTAATTACATCTGGAAACACCATATATTTT,14,NA,TRBV7-9,TRBJ1-3,NA
CASSPQGAGYGYTF,TGTGCCAGCAGTCCCCAGGGCGCCGGCTATGGCTACACCTTC,14,NA,TRBV6-5,TRBJ1-2,NA